This is a list of T cell receptor beta chains from one sample in a study of T-cell reconstitution after alpha-beta-depleted transplantation in children. TCRdb processed the PCR reads anew with MiXCR; each CDR3 protein has one entry. The sample has fewer than 750,000 distinct CDR3 sequences, 20% to 30% seen once. This material consisted of PBMCs, taken before TCRalphabeta/CD19-depleted stem cell transplant. The receptors come from a boy under two years old with Wiskott-Aldrich syndrome, due to receive a stem cell transplant. Both conserved end residues are part of each CDR3. Each record gives: clone size, J gene, V gene, D gene, CDR3 protein, CDR3 DNA. D genes are given only for firm matches. Clone size is not always given. Where it is, it says once, few, many or a class for expanded clones.

- | TRBJ2-7 | TRBV12-3/TRBV12-4 | TRBD2 | CASSLRLAINEQYF | TGTGCCAGCAGTTTAAGACTAGCTATCAACGAGCAGTACTTC
- | TRBJ2-1 | TRBV20-1 | - | CSARDWAVSSYNEQFF | TGCAGTGCTAGAGATTGGGCCGTGAGCTCCTACAATGAGCAGTTCTTC
- | TRBJ2-6 | TRBV7-8 | TRBD2 | CASSLRLAALGGANGLTF | TGTGCCAGCAGCTTAAGACTAGCCGCCTTGGGTGGGGCCAACGGCCTGACTTTC
few | TRBJ2-7 | TRBV20-1 | - | CSARERGRGSYEQYF | TGCAGTGCTAGAGAACGGGGGAGAGGCTCCTACGAGCAGTACTTC
- | TRBJ2-1 | TRBV5-1 | TRBD2 | CASMERTSGYNEQFF | TGCGCCAGCATGGAACGGACTAGCGGCTACAATGAGCAGTTCTTC
- | TRBJ2-7 | TRBV20-1 | TRBD2 | CSAWRLAGYEQYF | TGCAGTGCCTGGAGGCTAGCGGGCTACGAGCAGTACTTC
- | TRBJ2-1 | TRBV7-8 | - | CASSRVRAEANEQFF | TGTGCCAGCAGCCGGGTGCGGGCCGAAGCCAATGAGCAGTTCTTC
- | TRBJ1-2 | TRBV5-1 | - | CASSLAPGSYGYTF | TGCGCCAGCAGCTTGGCCCCAGGGTCCTATGGCTACACCTTC
few | TRBJ2-1 | TRBV20-1 | - | CSARTFGISYNEQFF | TGCAGTGCTAGAACTTTTGGAATCTCCTACAATGAGCAGTTCTTC
- | TRBJ2-7 | TRBV18 | TRBD2 | CASSPVRGRDYEQYF | TGTGCCAGCTCACCAGTCCGCGGGAGGGACTACGAGCAGTACTTC
- | TRBJ2-7 | TRBV5-1 | TRBD2 | CASSLAGTSAYEQYF | TGCGCCAGCAGCTTAGCAGGGACTAGCGCCTACGAGCAGTACTTC
- | TRBJ2-7 | TRBV5-1 | - | CASSLDGASPYEQYF | TGCGCCAGCAGCTTGGACGGGGCGTCTCCCTACGAGCAGTACTTC
few | TRBJ2-1 | TRBV3-1 | - | CASSQFHGYNEQFF | TGTGCCAGCAGCCAATTTCACGGTTACAATGAGCAGTTCTTC
- | TRBJ2-7 | TRBV4-2 | TRBD2 | CASGKGLAVSYEQYF | TGTGCCAGCGGCAAGGGACTAGCGGTGTCCTACGAGCAGTACTTC
few | TRBJ2-1 | TRBV7-2 | - | CASSLVPKYNEQFF | TGTGCCAGCAGCTTAGTGCCGAAATACAATGAGCAGTTCTTC
few | TRBJ1-2 | TRBV7-6 | - | CASSVKTGVGYGYTF | TGTGCCAGCAGCGTTAAGACAGGAGTCGGCTATGGCTACACCTTC
few | TRBJ2-2 | TRBV5-1 | - | CASSRLSGANTGELFF | TGCGCCAGCAGCCGACTGAGCGGAGCGAACACCGGGGAGCTGTTTTTT
- | TRBJ2-7 | TRBV2 | TRBD2 | CASGGPGLANGEQYF | TGTGCCAGCGGGGGGCCGGGACTAGCGAATGGCGAGCAGTACTTC